This record looks at one T cell receptor beta chain sequence and its context. This may come from a read error, since a much larger clone is one base off. The data derive from a study of blood T cells in healthy people across ages. On the study more broadly: Template switching caught about one barcoded beta molecule for each two T cells.

Germline V CDR1 and CDR2: ENHRY, SYGVKD. The length of the CDR3 is 14 residues. Sample-barcoded 5' priming and a J-beta primer mix drove a second PCR of about 7 to 12 cycles. TCRdb re-analysed the 5' RACE reads in MiXCR, keeping a single row per CDR3 protein. The table shows 780,000 or so distinct CDR3 sequences, with approximately 60% occurring only once. Total RNA was extracted at no less than 5 micrograms per sample. The rearrangement joins TRBV10-3 to TRBJ1-5, with D possibly being TRBD1 (5 bases). This sequence was found in a man aged 35-49 years in good health. The sequenced sample consisted of blood. CDR3 bases: TGTGTCATCAGTGCAGGGCACTACAATCAGCCCCAGCATTTT. Translating gives CVISAGHYNQPQHF.